Listed below are T cell receptor beta chains from one sample, sequenced in a study of neurological immune-mediated disorders. TCRdb used MiXCR to reprocess the 5' RACE reads, holding one entry per CDR3 protein. The repertoire holds tens of thousands of distinct CDR3 sequences, with 5.8% as singletons. The specimen sequenced was PBMCs. These receptors originate from a woman aged 60 to 75 with multiple sclerosis. The CDR3 runs from the conserved cysteine through the conserved F or W. A D gene is named only where the DNA matches it firmly. Clone size, where shown, is once, few, many, or a class for clones that have expanded.

V gene	clone size	J gene	D gene	CDR3 DNA	CDR3 protein
TRBV11-2	few	TRBJ2-5	NA	TGTGCCAGCAGGAAGTCAGGTTCCGAGACCCAGTACTTC	CASRKSGSETQYF
TRBV7-6	NA	TRBJ1-6	TRBD1	TGTGCCAGCAGCCCCCAGAAGGCAGGGGGAACCTATAATTCACCCCTCCACTTT	CASSPQKAGGTYNSPLHF
TRBV5-5	many	TRBJ2-3	NA	TGTGCCAGCAGTCCTTCCCCAGATACGCAGTATTTT	CASSPSPDTQYF
TRBV28	many	TRBJ1-1	NA	TGTGCCAGCAGTCTATTGACAGCGAAAGCTTTCTTT	CASSLLTAKAFF
TRBV29-1	many	TRBJ2-1	TRBD2	TGCAGCGTGGCCGGGACTAGCGGGGGGTCCTACAATGAGCAGTTCTTC	CSVAGTSGGSYNEQFF
TRBV7-8	many	TRBJ2-2	TRBD2	TGTGCCAGCAGCCCCTATTTTGCGGGGGGGACGGGCACCGGGGAGCTGTTTTTT	CASSPYFAGGTGTGELFF
TRBV3-1	many	TRBJ2-3	NA	TGTGCCAGCAGCCAACGGGGATCCAGTGGGTTATATACGCAGTATTTT	CASSQRGSSGLYTQYF
TRBV12-3/TRBV12-4	many	TRBJ1-3	NA	TGTGCCAGCACCCCGTCTGGGGGATCTGGAAACACCATATATTTT	CASTPSGGSGNTIYF
TRBV3-1	many	TRBJ1-5	NA	TGTGCCAGCAGCCAAGACCGCAATCAGCCCCAGCATTTT	CASSQDRNQPQHF
TRBV5-6	many	TRBJ2-4	TRBD1	TGTGCCAGCCCTGGACAGGGGGACATTCAGTACTTC	CASPGQGDIQYF
TRBV5-6	many	TRBJ2-5	TRBD1	TGTGCCAGCAGCTTGGTGGGGACAGGGACAGGGGAGACCCAGTACTTC	CASSLVGTGTGETQYF
TRBV12-3/TRBV12-4	many	TRBJ1-5	NA	TGTGCCAGCAGTTTAGATATGAGCAATCAGCCCCAGCATTTT	CASSLDMSNQPQHF
TRBV27	many	TRBJ2-1	TRBD2	TGTGCCAGCAGTCGCCGGACGGGAGGGGGCAATGAGCAGTTCTTC	CASSRRTGGGNEQFF
TRBV5-1	many	TRBJ1-2	TRBD1	TGCGCCAGCAGCTTGGAACAGGGGGCCTCCTATGGCTACACCTTC	CASSLEQGASYGYTF
TRBV6-5	many	TRBJ1-3	TRBD1	TGTGCCAGCAGCCCAATCCCGGGACAGAGCTCTGGAAACACCATATATTTT	CASSPIPGQSSGNTIYF
TRBV7-9	many	TRBJ1-6	TRBD1	TGTGCCAGCAGACATCCGGGACAGGGGAATTCACCCCTCCACTTT	CASRHPGQGNSPLHF
TRBV6-1	many	TRBJ1-5	NA	TGTGCCAGCAGTGATTTCCTTCAGCCCCAGCATTTT	CASSDFLQPQHF
TRBV18	many	TRBJ1-1	TRBD1	TGTGCCAGCTCTGGGACAGGGGATTTTAGGGCTTTCTTT	CASSGTGDFRAFF
TRBV28	many	TRBJ1-3	TRBD1	TGTGCCAGCAGCATAGGGGGCCCGGGGGAAAACACCATATATTTT	CASSIGGPGENTIYF
TRBV20-1	many	TRBJ1-6	NA	TGCAGTGCATCGTTAGGCAGAGAAAATTCACCCCTCCACTTT	CSASLGRENSPLHF
TRBV12-3/TRBV12-4	many	TRBJ1-5	NA	TGTGCCAGCAGTTTTGGGGGGGCGGACAATCAGCCCCAGCATTTT	CASSFGGADNQPQHF
TRBV18	few	TRBJ1-5	TRBD1	TGTGCCAGCTCACCGGAGAGGGGGCGAGGTCAGCCCCAGCATTTT	CASSPERGRGQPQHF
TRBV7-9	many	TRBJ2-1	TRBD2	TGTGCCAGCAGCCCAGTGCGGGGGGGCGTGTACAATGAGCAGTTCTTC	CASSPVRGGVYNEQFF
TRBV30	NA	TRBJ1-1	TRBD1	TGTGCCTGGAGTGTACGTAACAGGGGGAACACTGAAGCTTTCTTT	CAWSVRNRGNTEAFF
TRBV5-1	many	TRBJ2-1	TRBD2	TGCGCCAGCAGCCACAATCTAGCGGGGGGCGCCTACAATGAGCAGTTCTTC	CASSHNLAGGAYNEQFF
TRBV7-2	many	TRBJ2-1	TRBD2	TGTGCCAGCAGCTCGGGACTAGCGGGGAGCTCCTACAATGAGCAGTTCTTC	CASSSGLAGSSYNEQFF
TRBV3-1	many	TRBJ2-7	NA	TGTGCCAGCAGCTCCCTGAGCCTAGCTTACGAGCAGTACTTC	CASSSLSLAYEQYF
TRBV20-1	many	TRBJ2-2	NA	TGCAGTGCTAGAGATAAGAGCCAAAAAACCACCGGGGAGCTGTTTTTT	CSARDKSQKTTGELFF
TRBV7-9	many	TRBJ1-4	NA	TGTGCCAGCAGCGCCCGGGACCTCAAGGATGAAAAACTGTTTTTT	CASSARDLKDEKLFF
TRBV5-1	NA	TRBJ1-1	NA	TGCGCCAGCAGCTCGGTCGGGGGATTGGGTACTGAAGCTTTCTTT	CASSSVGGLGTEAFF